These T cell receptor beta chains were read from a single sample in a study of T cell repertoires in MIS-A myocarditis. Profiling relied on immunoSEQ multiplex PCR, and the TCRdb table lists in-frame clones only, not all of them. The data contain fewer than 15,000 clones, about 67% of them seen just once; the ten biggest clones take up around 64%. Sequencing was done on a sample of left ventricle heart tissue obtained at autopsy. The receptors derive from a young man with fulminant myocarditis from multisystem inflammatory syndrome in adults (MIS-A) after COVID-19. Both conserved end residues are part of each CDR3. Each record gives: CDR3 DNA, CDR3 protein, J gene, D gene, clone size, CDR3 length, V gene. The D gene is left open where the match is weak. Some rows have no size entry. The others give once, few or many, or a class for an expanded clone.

DNA: TGTGCCAGCAGAGGAAGGGGGGTCTATGGCTACACCTTC
CDR3: CASRGRGVYGYTF
J: TRBJ1-2
D: .
size: .
length: 13
V: TRBV27

DNA: TGCAGCGTTGAAGATCGCCCCGTTGTAAATACGCAGTATTTT
CDR3: CSVEDRPVVNTQYF
J: TRBJ2-3
D: .
size: .
length: 14
V: TRBV29-1

DNA: TGTGCCAGTACTGGGTGGGAGCACCACTATGGCTACACCTTC
CDR3: CASTGWEHHYGYTF
J: TRBJ1-2
D: .
size: .
length: 14
V: TRBV19

DNA: TGTGCCAGCAGCCCTCGGGCAGCAGGGTACTATGGCTACACCTTC
CDR3: CASSPRAAGYYGYTF
J: TRBJ1-2
D: .
size: .
length: 15
V: TRBV7-9

DNA: TGTGCCAGCAGCCCCGGGACAGGGGGCTACGAGCAGTACTTC
CDR3: CASSPGTGGYEQYF
J: TRBJ2-7
D: TRBD1
size: .
length: 14
V: TRBV5-4

DNA: TGTGCCAGCAGCTTAGCAGGGGGCTATGGCTACACCTTC
CDR3: CASSLAGGYGYTF
J: TRBJ1-2
D: .
size: .
length: 13
V: TRBV7-9

DNA: TGCAGCGTTCGGACAGGCCCCAACACTGAAGCTTTCTTT
CDR3: CSVRTGPNTEAFF
J: TRBJ1-1
D: TRBD1
size: .
length: 13
V: TRBV29-1

DNA: TGCAGCGTTGCCGACCCACAGACAGGAGGAAATACCTACGAGCAGTACTTC
CDR3: CSVADPQTGGNTYEQYF
J: TRBJ2-7
D: .
size: .
length: 17
V: TRBV29-1

DNA: TGTGCCAGCTCCTTTACAACTAATGAAAAACTGTTTTTT
CDR3: CASSFTTNEKLFF
J: TRBJ1-4
D: .
size: .
length: 13
V: TRBV3-1/TRBV3-2

DNA: TGTGCCAGCAGCTTGCGGCAGTTCTCTGGCTACACCTTC
CDR3: CASSLRQFSGYTF
J: TRBJ1-2
D: .
size: .
length: 13
V: TRBV5-6

DNA: TGTGCCAGCATGCTAAGGGCAGAAGGGTTCTACGAGCAGTACTTC
CDR3: CASMLRAEGFYEQYF
J: TRBJ2-7
D: .
size: .
length: 15
V: TRBV27

DNA: TGTGCCAGCAGCCAAGGTACAGGGAACACTGAAGCTTTCTTT
CDR3: CASSQGTGNTEAFF
J: TRBJ1-1
D: .
size: .
length: 14
V: TRBV16

DNA: TGTGCCACCAGCAAATGGGGGCTAGCCAAAAACATTCAGTACTTC
CDR3: CATSKWGLAKNIQYF
J: TRBJ2-4
D: .
size: .
length: 15
V: TRBV15

DNA: TGTGCCAGCTCACCACCGCGGACAGGGAGACTAGGGGTTTTTTCTTACGAGCAGTACTTC
CDR3: CASSPPRTGRLGVFSYEQYF
J: TRBJ2-7
D: TRBD1
size: .
length: 20
V: TRBV18

DNA: TGTGCCAGCGGCTACAATGAGCAGTTCTTC
CDR3: CASGYNEQFF
J: TRBJ2-1
D: .
size: .
length: 10
V: TRBV27

DNA: TGTGCCAGCAGCCCGAACCCAGAGGGCTCACCCCTCCACTTT
CDR3: CASSPNPEGSPLHF
J: TRBJ1-6
D: .
size: once
length: 14
V: TRBV11-2

DNA: TGTGCCAGCAGCTTGGGATTCGGCGTCGGCCGAGGTGTGGAGCAGTACTTC
CDR3: CASSLGFGVGRGVEQYF
J: TRBJ2-7
D: .
size: few
length: 17
V: TRBV5-6

DNA: TGTGCCAGCAGCTTAGCGACCGGGACAGGGGGCTTGAATGAGCAGTTCTTC
CDR3: CASSLATGTGGLNEQFF
J: TRBJ2-1
D: TRBD1
size: few
length: 17
V: TRBV7-9

DNA: TGTGCCAGTGTGAGGGGGTATAATTCACCCCTCCACTTT
CDR3: CASVRGYNSPLHF
J: TRBJ1-6
D: .
size: .
length: 13
V: TRBV6-6

DNA: TGCGCCAGCAGTGAGAGATGGGACAGGGATGACAATGAGCAGTTCTTC
CDR3: CASSERWDRDDNEQFF
J: TRBJ2-1
D: TRBD1
size: .
length: 16
V: TRBV10-1

DNA: TGTGCCAGCAGCCCACTCGGGGGCCCGGGGAACGAGCAGTACTTC
CDR3: CASSPLGGPGNEQYF
J: TRBJ2-7
D: .
size: .
length: 15
V: TRBV7-2

DNA: TGCGCCAGCAGCCTCGAGGGTAACAGCTTCTATGGCTACACCTTC
CDR3: CASSLEGNSFYGYTF
J: TRBJ1-2
D: .
size: few
length: 15
V: TRBV4-3

DNA: TGTGCCAGTAGTAACACGAACACCGGGGAGCTGTTTTTT
CDR3: CASSNTNTGELFF
J: TRBJ2-2
D: .
size: .
length: 13
V: TRBV19

DNA: TGTGCCAGCACTGGACAGGGAGGAAGGGGGAACACTGAAGCTTTCTTT
CDR3: CASTGQGGRGNTEAFF
J: TRBJ1-1
D: TRBD1
size: .
length: 16
V: TRBV2

DNA: TGTGCCTGGAGCCCCATTGTTTTAGGAGCTCCCTCGGAAAACACCATATATTTT
CDR3: CAWSPIVLGAPSENTIYF
J: TRBJ1-3
D: .
size: once
length: 18
V: TRBV30

DNA: TGTGCCAGCGGGCCCACAGTCTCTGGGGCCAACGTCCTGACTTTC
CDR3: CASGPTVSGANVLTF
J: TRBJ2-6
D: .
size: .
length: 15
V: TRBV6-5

DNA: TGTGCCAGCAGGGGGTGGGGACAGGGATTGAGGGGCTACACCTTC
CDR3: CASRGWGQGLRGYTF
J: TRBJ1-2
D: TRBD1
size: once
length: 15
V: TRBV28

DNA: TGTGCTAGCAGCTCAACGGGGCACCGGCAAGAGACCCAGTACTTC
CDR3: CASSSTGHRQETQYF
J: TRBJ2-5
D: .
size: .
length: 15
V: TRBV7-7

DNA: TGTGCCAGCAGTTTCCTCCCCTTATCCCAGGGGGCCCTTGGGGCTTTCTTT
CDR3: CASSFLPLSQGALGAFF
J: TRBJ1-1
D: TRBD1
size: .
length: 17
V: TRBV28

DNA: TGTGCCAGCAGTTTACCTAGCACAGATACGCAGTATTTT
CDR3: CASSLPSTDTQYF
J: TRBJ2-3
D: .
size: .
length: 13
V: TRBV28

DNA: TGTGCCAGTAGTATAAATGGGGGCCGAGGCACTGAAGCTTTCTTT
CDR3: CASSINGGRGTEAFF
J: TRBJ1-1
D: .
size: .
length: 15
V: TRBV19

DNA: TGCGCCAGCAGCTCAGTAGCGGGAGGAACCGAGCAGTACTTC
CDR3: CASSSVAGGTEQYF
J: TRBJ2-7
D: TRBD2
size: .
length: 14
V: TRBV5-1

DNA: TGCAGCGTTGAGGGGGGGACAGGGACCTACGAGCAGTACTTC
CDR3: CSVEGGTGTYEQYF
J: TRBJ2-7
D: TRBD1
size: .
length: 14
V: TRBV29-1

DNA: TGTGCCAGCAGTTTACCTCATATCGATGAGCAGTTCTTC
CDR3: CASSLPHIDEQFF
J: TRBJ2-1
D: .
size: once
length: 13
V: TRBV28

DNA: TGTGCCAGCAGCCAAGATCGGGCCTCAAATTCACCCCTCCACTTT
CDR3: CASSQDRASNSPLHF
J: TRBJ1-6
D: .
size: .
length: 15
V: TRBV3-1/TRBV3-2

DNA: TGTGCCAGTAGGAGGGACAGGCTTAATGAAAAACTGTTTTTT
CDR3: CASRRDRLNEKLFF
J: TRBJ1-4
D: TRBD1
size: few
length: 14
V: TRBV19

DNA: TGCAGCGCCGCGGGATTAGCGGGGGAGGGAGAGACCCAGTACTTC
CDR3: CSAAGLAGEGETQYF
J: TRBJ2-5
D: TRBD2
size: .
length: 15
V: TRBV29-1

DNA: TGTGCTGTCTCGGGCACATTACAAGAGACCCAGTACTTC
CDR3: CAVSGTLQETQYF
J: TRBJ2-5
D: .
size: .
length: 13
V: TRBV7-8

DNA: TGTGCCAGCAGCGTAGATCTCGTTTATGGCTACACCTTC
CDR3: CASSVDLVYGYTF
J: TRBJ1-2
D: .
size: .
length: 13
V: TRBV11-2

DNA: TGCAGCGTTGCTTGGGGCACTGGGGCCAACGTCCTGACTTTC
CDR3: CSVAWGTGANVLTF
J: TRBJ2-6
D: .
size: .
length: 14
V: TRBV29-1

DNA: TGTGCCAGCAGCTTAGTGGCGGTCGGTCAGTCACCCCTCCACTTT
CDR3: CASSLVAVGQSPLHF
J: TRBJ1-6
D: .
size: .
length: 15
V: TRBV7-9

DNA: TGTGCCACCCGACAGAGGGGAGTCCTTATTCCGGAGCAGTTCTTC
CDR3: CATRQRGVLIPEQFF
J: TRBJ2-1
D: .
size: .
length: 15
V: TRBV27

DNA: TGTGCCTGGAGTGTAAAACAGAGTGGTGCTTTCTTT
CDR3: CAWSVKQSGAFF
J: TRBJ1-1
D: .
size: once
length: 12
V: TRBV30

DNA: TGTGCCAGCAGCGTAGGGCTACGCTTAGATACGCAGTATTTT
CDR3: CASSVGLRLDTQYF
J: TRBJ2-3
D: .
size: .
length: 14
V: TRBV9

DNA: TGTGCCAGTAGTATAGGATCGCAGGCTAGAGCTTTCTTT
CDR3: CASSIGSQARAFF
J: TRBJ1-1
D: .
size: .
length: 13
V: TRBV19

DNA: TGCGCCAGCAGCCACGGAAGACTAGCGGGGGGGAACCAAGAGACCCAGTACTTC
CDR3: CASSHGRLAGGNQETQYF
J: TRBJ2-5
D: TRBD2
size: .
length: 18
V: TRBV4-1

DNA: TGTGCCAGCAGCTTTCAAGGATTGAACACTGAAGCTTTCTTT
CDR3: CASSFQGLNTEAFF
J: TRBJ1-1
D: .
size: .
length: 14
V: TRBV11-3

DNA: TGTGCCAGCAGCCCGGGACAGGGCTATCAGCCCCAGCATTTT
CDR3: CASSPGQGYQPQHF
J: TRBJ1-5
D: TRBD1
size: .
length: 14
V: TRBV7-2